This T cell receptor (beta chain) was sequenced during a study of glioma-infiltrating T cells after dendritic cell vaccination. This clone was detected only a few times. Unmatched junction bases numbered 3, after V lost 0 bases and J lost 6 bases. Germline-derived CDR1 and CDR2 are MNHEY and SVGAGI. This CDR3 comprises 15 residues. Generated by immunoSEQ multiplex PCR, the TCRdb table keeps only in-frame clones and is missing some. The sample includes around 96,000 clones, 79% of them seen just once. The V and J genes are TRBV6-5 and TRBJ2-1; 9 positions agree with TRBD2. Sequenced material: blood, taken before dendritic cell vaccination. The origin of this receptor is a human donor with glioblastoma. The CDR3 DNA follows: TGTGCCAGCAGTTACTCAGGCGGGAGGGGCAATGAGCAGTTCTTC. It specifies CASSYSGGRGNEQFF.